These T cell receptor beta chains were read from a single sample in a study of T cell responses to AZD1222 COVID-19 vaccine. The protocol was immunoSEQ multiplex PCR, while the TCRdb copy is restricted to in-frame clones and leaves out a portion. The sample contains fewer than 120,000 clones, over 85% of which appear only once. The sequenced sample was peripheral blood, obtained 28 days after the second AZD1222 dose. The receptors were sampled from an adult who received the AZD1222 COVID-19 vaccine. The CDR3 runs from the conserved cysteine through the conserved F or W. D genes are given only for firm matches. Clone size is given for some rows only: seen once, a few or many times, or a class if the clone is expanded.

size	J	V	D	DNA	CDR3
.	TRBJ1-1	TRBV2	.	TGTGCCAGCAGCTACAGGGATTTCACTGAAGCTTTCTTT	CASSYRDFTEAFF
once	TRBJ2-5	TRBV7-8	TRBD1	TGTGCCAGCAGCCTATGGGCGACAGGGGGCGTAAAAGAGACCCAGTACTTC	CASSLWATGGVKETQYF
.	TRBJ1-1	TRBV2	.	TGTGCCAGCAGTGTAAGGGACACTGAAGCTTTCTTT	CASSVRDTEAFF
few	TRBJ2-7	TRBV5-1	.	TGCGCCAGCACCAATTTGCAGTACTTC	CASTNLQYF
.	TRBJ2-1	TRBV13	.	TGTGCCAGCAGCTTAGGCCCACCAAGCTCCTACAATGAGCAGTTCTTC	CASSLGPPSSYNEQFF
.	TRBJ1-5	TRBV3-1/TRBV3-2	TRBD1	TGTGCCAGCAGCTTCAGGGGGCCGGGCAATCAGCCCCAGCATTTT	CASSFRGPGNQPQHF
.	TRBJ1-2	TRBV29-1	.	TGCAGCTCCACGGTCCCTAACTATGGCTACACCTTC	CSSTVPNYGYTF
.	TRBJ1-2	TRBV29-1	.	TGCAGCGTTGTGGGGGGGGATTGGTTCAGCACTAACTATGGCTACACCTTC	CSVVGGDWFSTNYGYTF
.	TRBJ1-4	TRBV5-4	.	TGTGCCAGCAGCTTGAGGGACGGGAGTGAAAAACTGTTTTTT	CASSLRDGSEKLFF
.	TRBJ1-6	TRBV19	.	TGTGCCAGTACCACCGACAGCACCTATTCACCCCTCCACTTT	CASTTDSTYSPLHF
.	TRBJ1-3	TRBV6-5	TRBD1	TGTGCCAGCAGTTACGGGACAGGGAGCTCTGGAAACACCATATATTTT	CASSYGTGSSGNTIYF
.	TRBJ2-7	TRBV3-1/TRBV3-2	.	TGTGCCAGCAGCCAAGTCACAAGCATAGGTTACTCCTACGAGCAGTACTTC	CASSQVTSIGYSYEQYF
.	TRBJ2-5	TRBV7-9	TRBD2	TGTGCCAGCAGCTTTAGGAGCGGGAGGGCCTGGGAGACCCAGTACTTC	CASSFRSGRAWETQYF
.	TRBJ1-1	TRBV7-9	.	TGTGCCAGCAGCCCTAAGAACACTGAAGCTTTCTTT	CASSPKNTEAFF
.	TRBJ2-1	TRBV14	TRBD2	TGTGCCAGCAGCCTACGGACTAGCGGGGGCAGTGAGCAGTTCTTC	CASSLRTSGGSEQFF
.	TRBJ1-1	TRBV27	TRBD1	TGTGCCAGCAGTCCACGGACAGGTATGGTGAACACTGAAGCTTTCTTT	CASSPRTGMVNTEAFF
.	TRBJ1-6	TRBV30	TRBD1	TGTGCCTGGAGTGGAACAGGGGAGCCCTATAATTCACCCCTCCACTTT	CAWSGTGEPYNSPLHF
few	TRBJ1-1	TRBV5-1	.	TGCGCCAGCAGCTTAAACACTGAAGCTTTCTTT	CASSLNTEAFF
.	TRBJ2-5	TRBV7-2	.	TGTGCCAGCAGCGCAAGCCGGGAGACCCAGTACTTC	CASSASRETQYF
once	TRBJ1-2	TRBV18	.	TGTGCCAGCTCACCACGGGAGGTCAGAGGGGCTATCTATGGCTACACCTTC	CASSPREVRGAIYGYTF
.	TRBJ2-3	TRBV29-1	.	TGCAGCGGCCTACACCAAGTAGGGGTCAACACAGATACGCAGTATTTT	CSGLHQVGVNTDTQYF
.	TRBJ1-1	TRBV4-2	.	TGTGCCAGCAGCCCAGGGAGGGTTGATTGGACTGAAGCTTTCTTT	CASSPGRVDWTEAFF
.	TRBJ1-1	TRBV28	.	TGTGCCAGCAGGGATAGGGAAGGGATGAACACTGAAGCTTTCTTT	CASRDREGMNTEAFF
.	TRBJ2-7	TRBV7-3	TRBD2	TGTGCCAGCAGTCCCAGCGGGGGCCTTACCTACGAGCAGTACTTC	CASSPSGGLTYEQYF
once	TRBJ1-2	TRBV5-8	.	TGTGCCAGCAGCTTGGTCCCCACAGGGAACTATGGCTACACCTTC	CASSLVPTGNYGYTF
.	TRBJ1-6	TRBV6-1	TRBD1	TGTGCCAGCAAGATGGACAGGGACGGAGTCTCCCTCCACTTT	CASKMDRDGVSLHF
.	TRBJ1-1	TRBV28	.	TGTGCCAGCGGGGGAGCCCATGACGGTGAAGCTTTCTTT	CASGGAHDGEAFF
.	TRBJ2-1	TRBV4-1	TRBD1	TGCGCCAGCAGCCACGAACAGGGGTTAAGGTACAATGAGCAGTTCTTC	CASSHEQGLRYNEQFF
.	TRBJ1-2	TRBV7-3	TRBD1	TGTGCCAGCAGCCCAGGACAGGGGGCTTCTGGCTACACCTTC	CASSPGQGASGYTF
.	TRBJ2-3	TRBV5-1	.	TGCGCCAGCAGCTTGGTTGTGGGCCGCACAGATACGCAGTATTTT	CASSLVVGRTDTQYF
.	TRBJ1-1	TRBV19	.	TGTGCCAGTAGTATGACGGTGAACACTGAAGCTTTCTTT	CASSMTVNTEAFF
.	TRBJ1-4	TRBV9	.	TGTGCCAGCAGCCCCGACAGGTTCAATAATGAAAAACTGTTTTTT	CASSPDRFNNEKLFF
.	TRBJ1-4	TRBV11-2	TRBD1	TGTGCCAGCACTGCCCGCCTCCGGGACAGGGACCATGAAAAACTGTTTTTT	CASTARLRDRDHEKLFF
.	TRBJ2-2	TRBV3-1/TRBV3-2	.	TGTGCCAGCAGCCCCCTGACGATCGGGGAGCTGTTTTTT	CASSPLTIGELFF
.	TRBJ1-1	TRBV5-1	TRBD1	TGCGCCAGCAGCACGGGGACAGTACAGAACACTGAAGCTTTCTTT	CASSTGTVQNTEAFF
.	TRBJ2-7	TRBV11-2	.	TGTGCCAGCAGCTTAAAAAATGACAGGCCATGGTCCGAGCAGTACTTC	CASSLKNDRPWSEQYF
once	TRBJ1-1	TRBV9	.	TGTGCCAGCAGCGTAGTTATGAACACTGAAGCTTTCTTT	CASSVVMNTEAFF